The 18 T cell receptor beta chains presented below share a single source sample, sequenced in a study of shared clonotypes between healthy human individuals (dated by TCRdb to about 2020). The library relied on the immunoSEQ multiplex PCR assay. TCRdb stores this immuneACCESS table with in-frame sequences only. Part of the clones is absent; in the studies checked, under half of the shortfall reflects unresolved V genes, and no reason is known for the rest. In all, the sample holds roughly 660,000 clones, and around 91% of those were seen once. About 34% of the sample comes from the top ten. Sequencing input: memory CD8+ T cells from PBMCs. The cell subset or site label here, explained by the study, means: CD45RO+ cells pooled with CCR7-negative TemRA cells. The receptors stem from a man younger than 35 in good health. Some clones in this sample may be carry-over from other donors' samples.

The chain combines TRBV5-8 with TRBJ2-5, with TRBD1 as a possible D gene (6 bases). CDR1 is SGHTS and CDR2 is YDEGEE in the germline V gene. CDR3 size: 13 residues. Trimming removed 2 bases at V and 5 bases at J, with 10 bases between. The CDR3 nucleotides read TGTGCCAGCAGCTTTCGGCAGGGGGAGACCCAGTACTTC. As protein: CASSFRQGETQYF.

The rearrangement links TRBV13 to TRBJ2-1; 10 positions match TRBD1. The junction had 9 bases not matched to a gene; V was cut back by 1 base and J by 9 bases. This CDR3 has 16 residues. Germline V gene sequence: CDR1 PRHDT, CDR2 FYEKMQ (reference sequence). The CDR3 DNA reads as TGTGCCAGCAGCTTAGTGGGGACAGGGGAAAGAGGTGAGCAGTTCTTC. It yields the protein CASSLVGTGERGEQFF. Full variable domain (remainder filled in from reference TRBV13 and TRBJ2-1): AAGVIQSPRHLIKEKRETATLKCYPIPRHDTVYWYQQGPGQDPQFLISFYEKMQSDKGSIPDRFSAQQFSDYHSELNMSSLELGDSALYFCASSLVGTGERGEQFFGPGTRLTVL.

This clone was detected only once. The chain couples TRBV27 to TRBJ2-2, with D perhaps matching TRBD1 (5 bases). Germline CDR1 is MNHEY and CDR2 is SMNVEV (reference sequence). The V end lost 3 bases, the J end lost 0 bases, and 11 bases lay between the germline ends. The CDR3 totals 16 residues. For the CDR3, the DNA is TGTGCCAGCAGTTTCAGGGAAGTTGCGAACACCGGGGAGCTGTTTTTT. Translating it yields CASSFREVANTGELFF.

The chain uses TRBV9 and TRBJ2-3, with 9 positions matching TRBD2. This CDR3 has 14 amino acids. Germline CDR1 SGDLS, CDR2 YYNGEE. After removal of 6 bases from V and 1 base from J, the junction contained 3 bases not matched to a gene. Here the CDR3 reads CASNLAGRTDTQYF. In nucleotides, the CDR3 is TGTGCCAGCAACCTAGCGGGGCGCACAGATACGCAGTATTTT.

The chain recombines TRBV7-9 with TRBJ1-1, with 9 bases lining up with TRBD1. Germline-derived CDR1 and CDR2 are SEHNR and FQNEAQ (reference sequence). CDR3 length equals 15 residues. J was trimmed by 2 bases and V by 6 bases; bases with no gene match: 7. The CDR3 reads CASRSNRGRNTEAFF. DNA for the CDR3: TGTGCCAGCAGATCCAACAGGGGGCGAAACACTGAAGCTTTCTTT.

This clone was seen more than once but under ten times. This chain joins TRBV30 and TRBJ1-5, with D hard to call. This CDR3 has 14 amino acids. V was cut by 2 bases and J by 1 base, with 9 bases left in between. Germline lookup yields CDR1 GTSNPN and CDR2 SVGIG (reference sequence). The CDR3 nucleotides read TGTGCCTGGAGTCTGACCAAAAGCAATCAGCCCCAGCATTTT. Protein sequence: CAWSLTKSNQPQHF. Looking up the rest from reference TRBV30 and TRBJ1-5 gives the full variable domain: SQTIHQWPATLVQPVGSPLSLECTVEGTSNPNLYWYRQAAGRGLQLLFYSVGIGQISSEVPQNLSASRPQDRQFILSSKKLLLSDSGFYLCAWSLTKSNQPQHFGDGTRLSIL.

CDR3 residues: CASNLKGDEKLFF. CDR3 sequence (DNA): TGTGCCAGTAATCTCAAGGGTGATGAAAAACTGTTTTTT. V usage is TRBV19 and J usage is TRBJ1-4; D gene ambiguous. The CDR3 sequence is 13 residues long. Germline CDR1 is LNHDA and CDR2 is SQIVND (reference sequence). The ends were cut back, 7 bases at V and 6 bases at J, with 12 bases in the middle.

This chain links TRBV9 with TRBJ2-6; D gene unclear. V dropped 0 bases and J dropped 3 bases, with 16 bases sitting between them. The CDR3 runs 18 residues. Germline loops: CDR1 SGDLS, CDR2 YYNGEE. The CDR3 DNA reads as TGTGCCAGCAGCGTAGCTAGGGCCGAGAGGTATGGGGCCAACGTCCTGACTTTC. Translating it yields CASSVARAERYGANVLTF.

The genes are TRBV7-2 and TRBJ2-1, with 7 bases matching TRBD1. The germline V gene has CDR1 SGHTA and CDR2 FQGNSA. V lost 1 base to trimming and J lost 5 bases; unmatched junction nucleotides: 5. The CDR3 covers 15 residues. This CDR3 reads CASSLGQGFHNEQFF. DNA for the CDR3: TGTGCCAGCAGCTTAGGACAGGGCTTCCACAATGAGCAGTTCTTC.

This chain joins TRBV28 and TRBJ1-2, with 7 bases aligning to TRBD1. The CDR3 extends over 13 amino acids. Per the germline V gene, CDR1 is MDHEN and CDR2 is SYDVKM. J was trimmed by 10 bases and V by 6 bases; bases with no gene match: 11. In DNA, the CDR3 is TGTGCCAGCAGAACCCGGGACAGAAAATTCTACACCTTC. It specifies CASRTRDRKFYTF.

The rearrangement links TRBV28 to TRBJ1-5; D is perhaps TRBD1 (6 bases). The CDR3 runs 14 residues. Per the germline V gene, CDR1 is MDHEN and CDR2 is SYDVKM. V lost 6 bases, J lost 7 bases, and 16 bases lay in between. The CDR3 nucleotides read TGTGCCAGCAGCCCTGGCAGGGGCTGGCAGCCCCAGCATTTT. Protein product: CASSPGRGWQPQHF.

The chain joins TRBV2 to TRBJ2-5; D may be TRBD2 (5 bases). The germline V gene encodes CDR1 SNHLY and CDR2 FYNNEI. The CDR3 consists of 13 residues. Trimming pared 11 bases from V and 5 bases from J, leaving 18 bases between. CDR3 sequence reads: CAGRSPWRETQYF. The CDR3 coding sequence is TGTGCCGGGCGGTCCCCCTGGAGGGAGACCCAGTACTTC.

This clone has more than one count but fewer than ten. V and J are TRBV4-1 and TRBJ1-3, with 8 bases that match TRBD1. CDR1 and CDR2 from the germline V gene are MGHRA and YSYEKL. With 3 bases clipped from V and 7 bases from J, the junction kept 11 bases outside the gene matches. The CDR3 length is 16 residues. CDR3 sequence (DNA): TGCGCCAGCAGCCAGGAAGACAGGGGCTTTGGCAACACCATATATTTT. Encoded protein: CASSQEDRGFGNTIYF.

The chain uses TRBV11-3 and TRBJ2-1; TRBD2 aligns across 12 bases. Germline V gene lookup returns CDR1 SGHNT and CDR2 YENEEA. J was trimmed by 8 bases and V by 5 bases; bases with no gene match: 7. The CDR3 is 15 residues long. The CDR3 loop is CASSPGLAGWDEQFF. In DNA form, the CDR3 reads TGTGCCAGCAGCCCGGGACTAGCGGGCTGGGATGAGCAGTTCTTC.

The gene calls are TRBV11-2 and TRBJ2-7; no reliable D call. This CDR3 comprises 14 residues. Trimming left V 5 bases short and J 2 bases short, with 13 bases between. CDR1 SGHAT and CDR2 FQNNGV come from the germline V gene. CDR3 coding DNA: TGTGCCAGCAGCCCCCCCCTCGGAGCCTACGAGCAGTACTTC. This gives the protein CASSPPLGAYEQYF. Full variable domain (outside the CDR3, taken from reference TRBV11-2 and TRBJ2-7): EAGVAQSPRYKIIEKRQSVAFWCNPISGHATLYWYQQILGQGPKLLIQFQNNGVVDDSQLPKDRFSAERLKGVDSTLKIQPAKLEDSAVYLCASSPPLGAYEQYFGPGTRLTVT.

The genes are TRBV12-2 and TRBJ1-5. TRBV12-2 is reported as a pseudogene. The CDR3 runs to 17 residues. This CDR3 reads CASRSEGEGLPNQPQHF. CDR3 in DNA: TGTGCAAGTCGCTCCGAGGGGGAGGGGTTACCCAATCAGCCCCAGCATTTT.

The rearrangement uses TRBV2 and TRBJ2-7; TRBD2 matches 12 bases. The CDR3 extends over 14 amino acids. The junction had 6 bases not matched to a gene; V was cut back by 10 bases and J by 2 bases. In germline, CDR1 is SNHLY, CDR2 FYNNEI. CDR3 amino acids: CATLTSGRPYEQYF. CDR3 DNA: TGTGCCACCTTGACTAGCGGGAGACCCTACGAGCAGTACTTC.

About this clone itself: This specimen includes other DNA sequences encoding the same CDR3. The CDR3 coding sequence is TGTGCCAGCAGCTTAGTGGAGGGGGTGAACACTGAAGCTTTCTTT. This codes for CASSLVEGVNTEAFF. This chain uses TRBV7-9 with TRBJ1-1; D might be TRBD1 (6 bases). In germline, CDR1 is SEHNR, CDR2 FQNEAQ (reference sequence). This CDR3 region has 15 residues. The V and J ends lost 1 base and 0 bases respectively, with 9 bases between them.